This TCR beta chain was identified in a study of blood T cell repertoires in COVID-19. The wider study: Samples of COVID-19 (acute and convalescent) were obtained from the United States, Italy and Spain. From T cells, B-cell-depleted T cells, or PBMCs came the material, which was cDNA or gDNA.

Authors' methods: Estimates of nucleated cell counts were drawn from the amplification of reference gene primers. Clones were read by immunoSEQ multiplex PCR, and TCRdb kept only the in-frame ones, dropping some. That table supplies the V and J calls and clone size; D and trimming were determined from the DNA. The profile shows approximately 230,000 clones, around nine tenths of them singletons. This clonotype was obtained from a middle-aged woman who had recovered from COVID-19. The specimen sequenced was peripheral blood.

In nucleotides, the CDR3 is TGTGCCAGCAGCTTAGTAGGCGGGGGGGCCCGTGAGACCCAGTACTTC. Translation gives CASSLVGGGARETQYF. This rearrangement joins TRBV7-2 to TRBJ2-5, with 9 positions matching TRBD2. From germline, CDR1 is SGHTA and CDR2 FQGNSA. The CDR3 totals 16 residues. Trimming took 1 base from V and 5 from J; bases not matched to a gene: 8.